This TCR beta chain was identified during a study of cytomegalovirus exposure and HLA in healthy donors. The PCR contained 60 Vbeta and 13 Jbeta primers. The assay was immunoSEQ multiplex PCR, and TCRdb's table has in-frame clones only and misses some. This table holds 40,000 to 50,000 clones. The V and J ends lost 0 bases and 0 bases respectively, with 9 bases between them. Germline V CDR1 and CDR2: MNHEY, SVGAGI. The CDR3 has 16 amino acids. The source of this sequence is a middle-aged woman in good health and CMV-seronegative. The chain joins TRBV6-5 to TRBJ2-1; no clear D. Sample: PBMCs. The CDR3 protein is CASSYSLLASYNEQFF. The DNA of the CDR3 is TGTGCCAGCAGTTACTCTCTTCTGGCCTCCTACAATGAGCAGTTCTTC.